This TCR beta chain was observed in a study of cytomegalovirus exposure and HLA in healthy donors. Study details: Early released data comprised 80 million to 90 million unique TCRs from HLA-typed donors.

Regarding this clone: The antigen is undetermined.

V trimming: 6 bases; J trimming: 5 bases; junction bases outside the gene matches: 8. CDR1 and CDR2 (germline): MNHEY, SVGAGI. CDR3 size: 15 residues. General study findings and limits: Later examination showed HLA-associated TCR beta chains had greater clonal expansion than equally common others. Cytomegalovirus association was listed for under 200 TCR beta chains.

The PCR was carried out with 60 Vbeta primers and 13 Jbeta primers. Sequencing was performed with immunoSEQ multiplex PCR; in TCRdb, only in-frame clones are kept and a portion is missing. The repertoire includes about 120,000 clones, around 60% of them detected once, and less than 9.5% sits in the top ten. The receptor was derived from a woman in her thirties or forties in good health and CMV-seropositive. Material for sequencing was PBMCs. The V and J genes are TRBV6-5 and TRBJ2-2, with 8 bases that match TRBD1. The DNA of the CDR3 is TGTGCCAGCAGCCCCTGGACAGGGAGTACCGGGGAGCTGTTTTTT. Translated: CASSPWTGSTGELFF.